One sample yielded the 19 T cell receptor beta chains listed below, sequenced in a study of blood T cells in healthy people across ages. Primers used in a second PCR of roughly 6 to 12 cycles were a sample-barcoded 5' primer and a J-beta primer mix. TCRdb recomputed calls from the 5' RACE reads with MiXCR, one row per CDR3 protein. Here the sample spans some 930,000 distinct CDR3 sequences, roughly 29% being singletons. This same sample was also taken into another study, of T cells of mothers and their children.

The sequenced sample was blood. The receptors derive from a woman aged 40 to 49 in good health.

This chain links TRBV3-1 with TRBJ1-1, with D maybe TRBD1 (5 bases). Germline CDR1 and CDR2: LGHDT and YNNKEL (reference sequence). The germline V and J ends were trimmed by 2 bases and 4 bases, with 11 bases remaining between them. The length of the CDR3 is 14 residues. The CDR3 reads CASSQRGAGTEAFF. CDR3 coding DNA: TGTGCCAGCAGCCAACGCGGGGCTGGCACTGAAGCTTTCTTT.

The sample holds a few counts of this clonotype. The rearrangement uses TRBV3-1 and TRBJ1-6; D uncertain. V was shortened by 4 bases and J by 2 bases, with 6 bases between the two germline ends. Germline lookup yields CDR1 LGHDT and CDR2 YNNKEL (reference sequence). CDR3 length equals 14 residues. This CDR3 is CASSPATYNSPLHF. The DNA for the CDR3 is TGTGCCAGCAGCCCTGCGACCTATAATTCACCCCTCCACTTT. The complete variable domain, with remaining parts taken from reference TRBV3-1 and TRBJ1-6, reads DTAVSQTPKYLVTQMGNDKSIKCEQNLGHDTMYWYKQDSKKFLKIMFSYNNKELIINETVPNRFSPKSPDKAHLNLHINSLELGDSAVYFCASSPATYNSPLHFGNGTRLTVT.

The genes are TRBV7-2 and TRBJ2-3; unclear D gene. The V and J ends lost 6 bases and 4 bases respectively, with 17 bases between them. The V gene's germline CDR1 is SGHTA and CDR2 FQGNSA. The CDR3 extends over 15 amino acids. This CDR3 reads CASRRNTGSPDTQYF. CDR3 sequence (DNA): TGTGCCAGCAGGCGGAACACTGGGTCTCCAGATACGCAGTATTTT.

The table lists this clonotype with a count of one. The J gene is TRBJ2-7, the V gene TRBV20-1, with 10 bases lining up with TRBD1. Germline CDR1 is DFQATT and CDR2 is SNEGSKA (reference sequence). The CDR3 loop spans 13 amino acids. The V and J ends lost 7 bases and 2 bases, in that order; junction bases with no gene match: 5. In nucleotides, the CDR3 is TGCAGTGTGGACAGGGGGGGACCCTACGAGCAGTACTTC. Encoded protein: CSVDRGGPYEQYF.

This clonotype turned up a few times. V usage is TRBV20-1 and J usage is TRBJ1-5, with TRBD1 matching over 7 bases. The junction had 7 bases not matched to a gene; V was cut back by 7 bases and J by 7 bases. This CDR3 has 12 residues. The germline V gene has CDR1 DFQATT and CDR2 SNEGSKA (reference sequence). In DNA, the CDR3 is TGCAGTGTGGCAGGGGGTGGCCAGCCCCAGCATTTT. Its protein is CSVAGGGQPQHF.

The gene calls are TRBV7-2 and TRBJ1-4; 7 positions match TRBD1. The trim removed 5 bases at V and 2 bases at J, leaving 8 bases unmatched. This CDR3 spans 16 amino acids. CDR1 and CDR2 from the germline V gene are SGHTA and FQGNSA. DNA for the CDR3: TGTGCCAGCAGCCTTGGGACAGTTCGGACTAATGAAAAACTGTTTTTT. It specifies CASSLGTVRTNEKLFF.

This CDR3 reads CASSPQPEQGKAYEQYF. In nucleotides, the CDR3 is TGTGCCAGCAGCCCCCAGCCCGAACAGGGAAAGGCCTACGAGCAGTACTTC. The chain has TRBV21-1 and TRBJ2-7; TRBD1, the D gene given by the table, was not confirmed from the DNA. TRBV21-1 is classified as a pseudogene. The CDR3 runs 17 residues.

J is TRBJ2-5 and V is TRBV4-3; either TRBD1 or TRBD2 may supply D (7 bases each). CDR3 length: 13 residues. Germline V lookup: CDR1 LGHNA, CDR2 YSLEER. The germline V and J ends were trimmed by 6 bases and 11 bases, with 19 bases remaining between them. The CDR3 bases are TGCGCCAGCAGTCACGAGACAGGGCGGGAGCAGTACTTC. Its translation is CASSHETGREQYF.

The rearrangement joins TRBV5-1 to TRBJ2-2; TRBD2 is a possible D gene (5 bases). V lost 1 base and J lost 3, with 7 bases in between. CDR3 length: 14 amino acids. Germline CDR1 reads SGHRS; CDR2 reads YFSETQ. In DNA, the CDR3 is TGCGCCAGCAGCTTGACGGACTACACCGGGGAGCTGTTTTTT. The encoded protein is CASSLTDYTGELFF.

CDR3 protein: CASSVAAKNIQYF. The CDR3 DNA reads TGTGCCAGTAGTGTGGCAGCCAAAAACATTCAGTACTTC. The J gene is TRBJ2-4, the V gene TRBV19, with unresolved D. This CDR3 comprises 13 residues. Per germline, CDR1 LNHDA and CDR2 SQIVND (reference sequence). Deletions cut 5 bases from V and 0 bases from J, with 5 bases between. Supplemented by reference TRBV19 and TRBJ2-4, the full variable domain reads DGGITQSPKYLFRKEGQNVTLSCEQNLNHDAMYWYRQDPGQGLRLIYYSQIVNDFQKGDIAEGYSVSREKKESFPLTVTSAQKNPTAFYLCASSVAAKNIQYFGAGTRLSVL.

At least ten counts were recorded for this clonotype. The gene calls are TRBV24-1 and TRBJ2-7; perhaps TRBD2 as D (6 bases). CDR3 length equals 13 residues. V dropped 3 bases and J dropped 4 bases, with 9 bases sitting between them. CDR1 and CDR2 (germline): KGHDR, SFDVKD. CDR3 nucleotides: TGTGCCACCAGTGATGACCGGGGGTACGAGCAGTACTTC. Its translation is CATSDDRGYEQYF.

The chain links TRBV6-5 to TRBJ2-5; possibly TRBD1 for D (6 bases). The J call is in doubt because the DNA end fits TRBJ2-7 better. The CDR3 sequence is 16 residues long. Germline V gene lookup returns CDR1 MNHEY and CDR2 SVGAGI. The CDR3 reads CASSYSVGTYRREQYF. The CDR3 nucleotides read TGTGCCAGCAGTTACTCGGTCGGGACATATCGTCGCGAGCAGTACTTC.

This clonotype has ten or more counts. This chain joins TRBV12-3 or TRBV12-4 and TRBJ2-7; weak D call: TRBD1 (5 bases). This CDR3 is 13 amino acids long. Deletions cut 5 bases from V and 6 bases from J, with 14 bases between. The CDR3 nucleotides read TGTGCCAGCAGTCACACGGACAATCCCGAGCAGTACTTC. It translates to CASSHTDNPEQYF.

In this sample, this clonotype turned up many times. No DNA is shown, since the ends of the CDR3 on it are uncertain; the CDR3 is the one TCRdb lists. The CDR3 sequence: CASSSSGLPSETQYF. The chain has TRBV5-1 and TRBJ2-5; the table's TRBD2 call for D was not verified on the DNA. Germline loops: CDR1 SGHRS, CDR2 YFSETQ. The CDR3 region is 15 residues in length, termini included.

Only a few counts were recorded for this clonotype. This chain connects TRBV7-2 to TRBJ1-2; weak D call: TRBD1 (6 bases). The CDR3 covers 15 residues. Trimming left V 5 bases short and J 4 bases short, with 17 bases between. Germline V gene lookup returns CDR1 SGHTA and CDR2 FQGNSA. CDR3 coding DNA: TGTGCCAGCAGCCAGTACAGGGTAGCTGGCTATGGCTACACCTTC. It encodes CASSQYRVAGYGYTF.

The gene calls are TRBV30 and TRBJ1-2; the match to TRBD1 covers 8 bases. The CDR3 is 13 amino acids. Germline CDR1 reads GTSNPN; CDR2 reads SVGIG (reference sequence). Trimming cost V 4 bases and J 7 bases; bases outside gene matches: 8. The CDR3 coding sequence is TGTGCCTGGAATCGGCAGGGGGCTGGTGGCTACACCTTC. It encodes CAWNRQGAGGYTF.

V is TRBV6-4 and J is TRBJ2-1, with D tentatively TRBD1 (6 bases). Trimming removed 6 bases at V and 0 bases at J, with 12 bases between. This CDR3 is 15 amino acids long. In germline, CDR1 is MRHNA, CDR2 SNTAGT. CDR3 sequence: CASRLQGSSYNEQFF. The CDR3 DNA sequence: TGTGCCAGCAGGCTCCAGGGGAGCTCCTACAATGAGCAGTTCTTC.

This chain joins TRBV15 and TRBJ1-4; the D is unclear. The V gene's germline CDR1 is LNHNV and CDR2 YYDKDF (reference sequence). The V end lost 9 bases, the J end lost 7 bases, and 9 bases lay between the germline ends. The CDR3 consists of 11 residues. CDR3 coding DNA: TGTGCCACTTTGGATGGTGAAAAACTGTTTTTT. It codes for CATLDGEKLFF.

V is TRBV19 and J is TRBJ1-1; D remains unclear. With 1 base removed from V and 0 bases from J, the gap between germline ends came to 9 bases. Per the germline V gene, CDR1 is LNHDA and CDR2 is SQIVND (reference sequence). CDR3 length: 15 amino acids. The CDR3, as DNA: TGTGCCAGTAGTATAGTTTGGCACCTGAACACTGAAGCTTTCTTT. Translating gives CASSIVWHLNTEAFF. Full variable domain (rest looked up from reference TRBV19 and TRBJ1-1): DGGITQSPKYLFRKEGQNVTLSCEQNLNHDAMYWYRQDPGQGLRLIYYSQIVNDFQKGDIAEGYSVSREKKESFPLTVTSAQKNPTAFYLCASSIVWHLNTEAFFGQGTRLTVV.